This TCR beta chain was captured in a study of T cell repertoires in cytomegalovirus infection (dated by TCRdb to between 2017 and 2020). About the study as a whole: Recently identified HLA-C-restricted CMV epitopes, whose presentation resists viral immunomodulation, were targeted by peptide stimulations together with well-studied HLA-B-restricted epitopes. Donor HLA type was relevant to the analysis, as public TCR beta signatures indicated carriage of CMV infection together with the matching HLA type. The study at large found these results: In both this cohort and an independent roughly 350-donor cohort, the cumulative frequency of public TCR beta family members distinguished carriers of CMV infection plus the relevant HLA type. In the ex vivo response, HLA-C-restricted CMV-specific TCR beta clonotypes were dominant, and in two of eight donors the single most frequent clonotype came from this HLA-C-restricted group.

This clonotype appeared a few times. The target of this receptor is not known. Nothing much larger sits one base from this clone, and base qualities are not available. The sequencer was an Illumina HiSeq 1500. The public reads were reanalyzed by TCRdb: fastp trimming at Q25, MiXCR alignment, in-frame beta chains only. Each entry is one CDR3 protein sequence, shown with its most common DNA and genes. This sample gives approximately 770,000 distinct CDR3 sequences in total; 25% to 35% of them show up just once. The ten top clones hold over 10% of the sample. The germline V and J ends show losses of 9 bases and 1 base respectively, and no gene match explains 17 bases of the junction. Inclusive of the bounding cysteine and phenylalanine, the CDR3 is 18 residues long. The retained sequence is limited to the CDR3, 54 bases, with the frame set at the first base. In light of the paper, this sample's treatment or condition label describes: in vitro stimulation with specific CMV peptide epitopes to enrich CMV-specific T cells.

The V and J genes are TRBV12-3 or TRBV12-4 and TRBJ2-2; 7 nucleotides in the junction match TRBD2. The material sequenced was cultured CD8+ T cells from PBMCs, taken from culture after CMV antigen stimulation. This clonotype was sampled from a human donor in good health (CMV status not recorded). Some clones in this sample may be carry-over from other donors' samples. The DNA sequence follows: TGTGCCAGTAACAGTTTATTTGCGAGCGGGGAGAACACCGGGGAGCTGTTTTTT. Its translation is CASNSLFASGENTGELFF.